This T cell receptor beta chain emerged from a study of shared clonotypes between healthy human individuals. Profiled with immunoSEQ multiplex PCR; TCRdb holds only in-frame clones, not every one. The sample lists 800,000 to 1,200,000 clones; around 82% were seen once. This receptor was taken from a man younger than 30 in good health. Some clones in this sample may be carry-over from other donors' samples. Sequenced sample: memory CD4+ T cells from PBMCs. The subset is: CD45RA-negative fraction.

The DNA of the CDR3 is TGCAGTCCTTCGACAGACACTGAAGCTTTCTTT. This sequence encodes CSPSTDTEAFF. The gene calls are TRBV20-1 and TRBJ1-1; a possible D gene is TRBD1 (5 bases). Between the trimmed V and J ends, which lost 8 bases and 3 bases, there was a span of 10 bases. Looked up from germline, CDR1 is DFQATT and CDR2 is SNEGSKA (reference sequence). CDR3 length: 11 residues.